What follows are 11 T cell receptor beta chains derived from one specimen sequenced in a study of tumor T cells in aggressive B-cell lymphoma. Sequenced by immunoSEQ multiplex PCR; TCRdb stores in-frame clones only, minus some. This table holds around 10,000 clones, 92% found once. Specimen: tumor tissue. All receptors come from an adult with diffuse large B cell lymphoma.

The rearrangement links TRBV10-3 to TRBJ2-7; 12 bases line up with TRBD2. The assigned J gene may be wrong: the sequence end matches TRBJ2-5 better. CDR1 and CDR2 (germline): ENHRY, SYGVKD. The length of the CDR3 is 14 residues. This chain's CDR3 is CAIRRLAGEETQYF. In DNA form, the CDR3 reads TGTGCCATCAGGAGACTAGCGGGGGAAGAGACCCAGTACTTC.

The CDR3 here is CARTGSNEQFF. In DNA, the CDR3 is TGTGCCAGAACAGGGTCCAATGAGCAGTTCTTC. This rearrangement joins TRBV2 to TRBJ2-1; D is perhaps TRBD1 (6 bases). The CDR3 runs to 11 residues. CDR1 and CDR2 from the germline V gene are SNHLY and FYNNEI. V dropped 9 bases and J dropped 6 bases, with 9 bases sitting between them.

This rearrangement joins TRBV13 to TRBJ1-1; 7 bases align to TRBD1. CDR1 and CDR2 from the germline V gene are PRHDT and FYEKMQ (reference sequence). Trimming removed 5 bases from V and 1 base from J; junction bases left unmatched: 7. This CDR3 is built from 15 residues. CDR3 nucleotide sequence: TGTGCCAGCAGCGCCTCCGGGACAGAGAACACTGAAGCTTTCTTT. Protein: CASSASGTENTEAFF.

Here the CDR3 reads CASSLRQGGAGELFF. The CDR3 DNA reads TGTGCCAGCAGCCTTAGACAGGGGGGCGCCGGGGAGCTGTTTTTT. The V call is TRBV7-9, the J call TRBJ2-2; TRBD1 agrees at 9 bases. The length of the CDR3 is 15 residues. After removal of 5 bases from V and 6 bases from J, the junction contained 7 bases not matched to a gene. Germline V CDR1 and CDR2: SEHNR, FQNEAQ (reference sequence).

The CDR3 bases are TGTGCCAGCAGCCCGACGGGCTACAATGAGCAGTTCTTC. Its protein is CASSPTGYNEQFF. V usage is TRBV5-8 and J usage is TRBJ2-1; no definite D call. The CDR3 extends over 13 amino acids. V was trimmed by 4 bases and J by 3 bases, leaving 8 bases between them. Germline CDR1 and CDR2: SGHTS and YDEGEE.

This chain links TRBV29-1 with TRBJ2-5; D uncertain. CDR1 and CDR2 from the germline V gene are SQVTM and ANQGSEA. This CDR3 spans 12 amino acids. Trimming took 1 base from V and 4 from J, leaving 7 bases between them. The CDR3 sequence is CSVEGAGETQYF. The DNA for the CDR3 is TGCAGCGTTGAAGGGGCCGGAGAGACCCAGTACTTC.

This chain's CDR3 is CASSSSGAYEQYF. The CDR3, as DNA: TGTGCCAGCAGCTCATCCGGGGCCTACGAGCAGTACTTC. The rearrangement links TRBV28 to TRBJ2-7, with a tentative D call TRBD2 (5 bases). The germline V gene has CDR1 MDHEN and CDR2 SYDVKM. CDR3 length: 13 amino acids. V was cut by 6 bases and J by 2 bases, with 11 bases left in between.

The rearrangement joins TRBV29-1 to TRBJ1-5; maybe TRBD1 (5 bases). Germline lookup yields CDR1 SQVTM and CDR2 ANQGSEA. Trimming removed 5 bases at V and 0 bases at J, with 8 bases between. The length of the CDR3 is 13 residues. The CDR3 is CSVRGYSNQPQHF. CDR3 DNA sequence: TGCAGCGTTCGGGGGTATAGCAATCAGCCCCAGCATTTT. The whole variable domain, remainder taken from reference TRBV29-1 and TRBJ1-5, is SAVISQKPSRDICQRGTSLTIQCQVDSQVTMMFWYRQQPGQSLTLIATANQGSEATYESGFVIDKFPISRPNLTFSTLTVSNMSPEDSSIYLCSVRGYSNQPQHFGDGTRLSIL.

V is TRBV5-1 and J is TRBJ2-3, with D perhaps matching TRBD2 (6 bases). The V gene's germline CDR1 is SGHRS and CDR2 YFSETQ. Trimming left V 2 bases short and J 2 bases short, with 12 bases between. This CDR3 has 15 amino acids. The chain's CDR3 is CASSLGGSHTDTQYF. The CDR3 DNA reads TGCGCCAGCAGCTTAGGAGGGTCGCACACAGATACGCAGTATTTT.

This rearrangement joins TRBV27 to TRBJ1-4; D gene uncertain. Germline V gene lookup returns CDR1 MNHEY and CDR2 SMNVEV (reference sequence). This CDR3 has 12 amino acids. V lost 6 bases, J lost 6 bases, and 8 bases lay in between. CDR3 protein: CASRRSDEKLFF. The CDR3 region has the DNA TGTGCCAGCAGGAGGTCGGATGAAAAACTGTTTTTT.

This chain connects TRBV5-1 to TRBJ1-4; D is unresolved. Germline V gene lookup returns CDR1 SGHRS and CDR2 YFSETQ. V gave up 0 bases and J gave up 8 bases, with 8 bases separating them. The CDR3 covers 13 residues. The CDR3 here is CASSLGSGEKLFF. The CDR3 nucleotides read TGCGCCAGCAGCTTGGGGTCGGGGGAAAAACTGTTTTTT.